These 27 T cell receptor beta chains came from one sample sequenced in a study of CD4 and CD8 cells across lung adenocarcinoma regions. MiXCR, run by TCRdb on the PCR reads, gives a single entry per CDR3 protein. The sample holds about 9,600 distinct CDR3 sequences, about 51% seen once. The sequenced sample was CD4+ T cells from the margin of a lung tumor. The source of these receptors is a male donor with lung adenocarcinoma. The CD4 and CD8 labels of this study may be unreliable.

This sequence joins TRBV3-1 and TRBJ2-1; TRBD1 aligns across 7 bases. With 4 bases clipped from V and 4 bases from J, the junction kept 7 bases outside the gene matches. This CDR3 spans 15 amino acids. Germline V CDR1 and CDR2: LGHDT, YNNKEL (reference sequence). The CDR3 region is CASSRGQETYNEQFF. In DNA, the CDR3 is TGTGCCAGCAGCCGCGGACAGGAGACTTACAATGAGCAGTTCTTC.

Written as DNA, the CDR3 is TGTGCCAGCAGTTTAAGACAGGGGAGGGGGAACACTGAAGCTTTCTTT. Translating gives CASSLRQGRGNTEAFF. This chain joins TRBV6-5 and TRBJ1-1, with 8 bases fitting TRBD1. CDR1 is MNHEY and CDR2 is SVGAGI in the germline V gene. The V segment lost 4 bases and the J segment 1 base; nucleotides outside the gene matches: 8. The CDR3 runs to 16 residues.

This clonotype is labeled as medium-sized. The chain links TRBV6-5 to TRBJ2-1; 8 bases match TRBD2. CDR3 length: 15 amino acids. V shed 8 bases, J shed 1 base, and the junction held 7 bases outside the gene matches. Germline V gives CDR1 MNHEY, CDR2 SVGAGI. This CDR3 reads CASGESSGSYNEQFF. In DNA form, the CDR3 reads TGTGCCAGCGGGGAGTCTAGCGGGTCCTACAATGAGCAGTTCTTC.

The chain recombines TRBV10-3 with TRBJ1-1; a weak D match, TRBD1 (6 bases). Germline CDR1 and CDR2: ENHRY and SYGVKD. CDR3 length: 11 amino acids. V lost 10 bases and J 5 bases, leaving 11 bases between the germline ends. The CDR3 here is CATARGTEAFF. The CDR3 nucleotides read TGTGCCACCGCAAGGGGGACTGAAGCTTTCTTT.

This clonotype is categorized as medium-sized (0.01 to 0.1%). This rearrangement joins TRBV4-1 to TRBJ2-7; 7 bases are shared with TRBD1. The CDR3 is 15 amino acids. Per the germline V gene, CDR1 is MGHRA and CDR2 is YSYEKL. V gave up 3 bases and J gave up 1 base; unmatched junction bases: 6. The CDR3 coding sequence is TGCGCCAGCAGCCACACCCGGGACAGATCCTACGAGCAGTACTTC. Protein sequence: CASSHTRDRSYEQYF.

This clonotype is labeled as medium-sized. The V gene is TRBV24-1, the J gene TRBJ2-1; 15 positions agree with TRBD2. The CDR3 consists of 22 residues. Germline V gene sequence: CDR1 KGHDR, CDR2 SFDVKD. Trimming at V came to 1 base and at J to 5 bases, leaving 17 bases not matched to a gene. The CDR3 is CATSDFRPGLAGGYERDNEQFF. CDR3 DNA sequence: TGTGCCACCAGTGATTTCCGCCCCGGACTAGCGGGAGGGTACGAGAGGGACAATGAGCAGTTCTTC.

The rearrangement uses TRBV25-1 and TRBJ2-3, with 9 bases aligning to TRBD1. The DNA end favors TRBJ2-7, so the J call may be wrong. Germline-derived CDR1 and CDR2 are MGHDK and SYGVNS. The CDR3 totals 15 residues. Here the CDR3 DNA reads TGTGCCAGCAGTGCGGACAGGGGCAGATCAGAGACGCAGTACTTC. Encoded protein: CASSADRGRSETQYF.

This clonotype has only a few counts. The gene calls are TRBV24-1 and TRBJ2-7, with 7 positions matching TRBD2. Germline assignment: CDR1 KGHDR and CDR2 SFDVKD. CDR3 length: 14 amino acids. With 5 bases clipped from V and 0 bases from J, the junction kept 3 bases outside the gene matches. The CDR3 DNA follows: TGTGCCACCAGTGCCGCTAGCGGCTCCTACGAGCAGTACTTC. It yields the protein CATSAASGSYEQYF.

Sample share makes this clonotype medium-sized (0.01 to 0.1%). The chain has TRBV6-1 and TRBJ1-6, with D tentatively TRBD1 (6 bases). The CDR3 covers 17 residues. V lost 3 bases and J 8 bases, leaving 20 bases between the germline ends. In germline, CDR1 is MNHNS, CDR2 SASEGT. The CDR3 DNA sequence: TGTGCCAGCAGTGAGAGTCTCGGGGGCGGGAATCATTCACCCCTCCACTTT. Translation gives CASSESLGGGNHSPLHF.

Ten or more counts support this clonotype. V usage is TRBV7-2 and J usage is TRBJ2-7; maybe TRBD1 (6 bases). Looked up from germline, CDR1 is SGHTA and CDR2 is FQGNSA. The CDR3 loop spans 15 amino acids. V lost 7 bases and J lost 1, with 17 bases in between. The CDR3 reads CASTPTPDSSYEQYF. CDR3 nucleotides: TGTGCCAGCACCCCTACCCCGGACAGTTCCTACGAGCAGTACTTC.

This chain uses TRBV10-1 with TRBJ2-1; TRBD2 aligns across 11 bases. The CDR3 consists of 17 residues. Per germline, CDR1 WNHNN and CDR2 SYGVQD (reference sequence). With V trimmed by 6 bases and J by 7 bases, 14 bases remained unmatched. Here the CDR3 DNA reads TGCGCCAGCAGCGATGGGACTAGCGGAATAGTGGGGAATGAGCAGTTCTTC. It yields the protein CASSDGTSGIVGNEQFF.

The count of this clonotype is one. In DNA form, the CDR3 reads TGTGCCAGCAACCGAGCGGGAGAGGTGTCCAATGAGCAGTTCTTC. Translated, it gives CASNRAGEVSNEQFF. The chain is built from TRBV6-1 and TRBJ2-3, with TRBD2 matching 8 bases. The tail of the sequence fits TRBJ2-1 better, so the J call may be wrong. Per germline, CDR1 MNHNS and CDR2 SASEGT. This CDR3 spans 15 amino acids.

The chain joins TRBV7-2 to TRBJ2-1; D might be TRBD2 (6 bases). The J call may be mistaken, given a closer DNA end match to TRBJ2-7. Germline CDR1 and CDR2: SGHTA and FQGNSA. The CDR3 contains 15 residues. DNA of the CDR3: TGTGCCAGCAGCTTAGATGGCGGGGCCTACAATGAGCAGTACTTC. It specifies CASSLDGGAYNEQYF.

The chain has TRBV27 and TRBJ2-7; perhaps D is TRBD1 or TRBD2 (5 bases each). Between the trimmed V and J ends, which lost 4 bases and 1 base, there was a span of 17 bases. The CDR3 is 16 amino acids. CDR1 is MNHEY and CDR2 is SMNVEV in the germline V gene (reference sequence). The DNA of the CDR3 is TGTGCCAGCAGTTCGATCGGATCGGGACGGTCCTACGAGCAGTACTTC. Amino acid sequence: CASSSIGSGRSYEQYF.

V gene TRBV18 combines with J gene TRBJ2-5; 11 bases fit TRBD2. The last part of the DNA fits TRBJ2-1 better; the J call may be wrong. Germline CDR1 and CDR2: KGHSH and LQKENI. The CDR3 runs to 16 residues. CDR3 nucleotide sequence: TGTGCCAGCTCACCAATTGGACTAGCGGGCTACAATGAGCAGTTCTTC. Its protein product is CASSPIGLAGYNEQFF.

This clonotype is classed as medium-sized. This rearrangement joins TRBV7-2 to TRBJ1-2; D not certain. The CDR3 has 12 residues. Trimming shortened V by 1 base and J by 7 bases, and 7 bases separated the two germline ends. In germline, CDR1 is SGHTA, CDR2 FQGNSA. For the CDR3, the DNA is TGTGCCAGCAGCTTAGATGGGCGTGGCTACACCTTC. Translated, it gives CASSLDGRGYTF. Drawing the rest from reference TRBV7-2 and TRBJ1-2, the complete variable domain is GAGVSQSPSNKVTEKGKDVELRCDPISGHTALYWYRQSLGQGLEFLIYFQGNSAPDKSGLPSDRFSAERTGGSVSTLTIQRTQQEDSAVYLCASSLDGRGYTFGSGTRLTVV.

This clonotype has at least ten counts. CDR3 nucleotide sequence: TGCGCCAGCAGCTTGGAACAGACTGTCGAGCAGTACTTC. Residues: CASSLEQTVEQYF. The genes are TRBV5-1 and TRBJ2-5; D not certain. Gene TRBJ2-7 matches the end of the DNA better, so the J call may be wrong. CDR3 length: 13 amino acids. Germline V lookup: CDR1 SGHRS, CDR2 YFSETQ.

The rearrangement uses TRBV6-5 and TRBJ2-1; TRBD2 matches 15 bases. The DNA end is more similar to TRBJ2-7, so the J call may be wrong. The germline V gene has CDR1 MNHEY and CDR2 SVGAGI. The CDR3 consists of 16 residues. CDR3 DNA sequence: TGTGCCAGCAGATACAGGACTAGCGGGAGGGACAACGAGCAGTACTTC. It translates to CASRYRTSGRDNEQYF.

The chain links TRBV7-2 to TRBJ2-3; 7 nucleotides line up with TRBD2. The CDR3 runs to 17 residues. Germline lookup yields CDR1 SGHTA and CDR2 FQGNSA. J lost 4 bases, V lost 0 bases, and 10 bases had no gene match. The CDR3 sequence: CASSLAAGLAVPDTQYF. CDR3 sequence (DNA): TGTGCCAGCAGCTTAGCCGCGGGGCTAGCGGTCCCAGATACGCAGTATTTT.

This chain joins TRBV11-2 and TRBJ2-2; TRBD2 matches at 10 bases. V shed 6 bases and J 8 bases; nucleotides not matched to a gene: 9. The CDR3 consists of 15 residues. CDR1 and CDR2 (germline): SGHAT, FQNNGV. The CDR3 loop is CASSLAAGGLGELFF. The CDR3 nucleotides read TGTGCCAGCAGTTTGGCAGCGGGAGGGCTTGGGGAGCTGTTTTTT.

The rearrangement joins TRBV6-5 to TRBJ2-3, with D possibly TRBD1 on 6 matching bases. CDR1 MNHEY and CDR2 SVGAGI come from the germline V gene. This CDR3 comprises 13 residues. Trimming removed 5 bases from V and 4 bases from J, with 10 bases in between. CDR3 region: CASSNQGPDTQYF. In DNA form, the CDR3 reads TGTGCCAGCAGTAACCAGGGGCCAGATACGCAGTATTTT.

This clonotype was seen more than once but under ten times. The chain has TRBV6-1 and TRBJ2-1; TRBD1 matches at 8 bases. CDR1 and CDR2 (germline): MNHNS, SASEGT. The CDR3 contains 16 residues. V trimming: 7 bases; J trimming: 6 bases; junction bases outside the gene matches: 14. As DNA, the CDR3 is TGTGCCAGCACCCCCTGGAGGACAGGGCGGTTCAATGAGCAGTTCTTC. It translates to CASTPWRTGRFNEQFF.

This rearrangement joins TRBV27 to TRBJ2-2; unclear D gene. This CDR3 has 16 residues. V was shortened by 2 bases and J by 1 base, with 11 bases between the two germline ends. Germline V gives CDR1 MNHEY, CDR2 SMNVEV (reference sequence). The chain's CDR3 is CASSLGPQVNTGELFF. As DNA, the CDR3 is TGTGCCAGCAGTTTAGGGCCACAAGTGAACACCGGGGAGCTGTTTTTT.

The V gene is TRBV10-3, the J gene TRBJ2-5, with D maybe TRBD1 (5 bases). The CDR3 extends over 14 amino acids. The V gene's germline CDR1 is ENHRY and CDR2 SYGVKD. The CDR3 DNA reads TGTGCGGGGATAGGGGTCCGTGACAAAGAGACCCAGTACTTC. As protein: CAGIGVRDKETQYF.

This clonotype has a handful of counts. One end of the junction does not line up with germline, which may come from a read error. The chain is built from TRBV6-1 and TRBJ2-1, with 10 bases fitting TRBD1. The J call may be incorrect, as the DNA end agrees better with TRBJ2-7. The CDR3 runs 15 residues. The germline gives CDR1 MNHNS, CDR2 SASEGT. The CDR3, as DNA: TGTGCCAGCACTGAAGACAGGGGGCTATACTACGAGCAGTACTTC. This encodes CASTEDRGLYYEQYF.

This clonotype is judged medium-sized (0.01 to 0.1%). The chain has TRBV7-2 and TRBJ2-3; tentatively, D is TRBD1 (5 bases). V was trimmed by 3 bases and J by 3 bases, leaving 13 bases between them. The CDR3 is made up of 15 amino acids. Germline CDR1 SGHTA, CDR2 FQGNSA. The CDR3: CASSFAGLLTDTQYF. CDR3 in DNA: TGTGCCAGCAGCTTCGCAGGGTTGTTGACAGATACGCAGTATTTT.

The V and J genes are TRBV6-1 and TRBJ2-2, with D unclear. V gave up 4 bases and J gave up 6 bases, with 9 bases separating them. Germline V gene sequence: CDR1 MNHNS, CDR2 SASEGT. CDR3 size: 13 residues. The CDR3 loop is CASSAIGPGELFF. The CDR3 bases are TGTGCCAGCAGTGCGATCGGGCCCGGGGAGCTGTTTTTT.